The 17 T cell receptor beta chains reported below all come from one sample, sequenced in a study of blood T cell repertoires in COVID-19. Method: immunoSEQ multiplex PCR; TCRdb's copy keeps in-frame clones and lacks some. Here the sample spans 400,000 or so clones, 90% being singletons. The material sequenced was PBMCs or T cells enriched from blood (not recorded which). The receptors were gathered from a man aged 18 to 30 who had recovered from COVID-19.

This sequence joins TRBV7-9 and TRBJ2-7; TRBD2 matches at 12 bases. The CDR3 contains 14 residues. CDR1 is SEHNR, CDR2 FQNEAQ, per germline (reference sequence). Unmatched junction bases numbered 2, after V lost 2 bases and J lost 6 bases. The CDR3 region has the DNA TGTGCCAGCAGCTTAACACTAGCGGGAGGCGAGCAGTACTTC. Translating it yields CASSLTLAGGEQYF.

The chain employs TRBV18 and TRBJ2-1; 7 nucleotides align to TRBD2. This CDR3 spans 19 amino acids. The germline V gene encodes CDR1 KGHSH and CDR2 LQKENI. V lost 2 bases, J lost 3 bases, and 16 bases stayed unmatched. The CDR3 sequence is CASSPSLVEGGTNYNEQFF. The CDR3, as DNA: TGTGCCAGCTCACCATCATTGGTGGAGGGAGGGACGAACTACAATGAGCAGTTCTTC.

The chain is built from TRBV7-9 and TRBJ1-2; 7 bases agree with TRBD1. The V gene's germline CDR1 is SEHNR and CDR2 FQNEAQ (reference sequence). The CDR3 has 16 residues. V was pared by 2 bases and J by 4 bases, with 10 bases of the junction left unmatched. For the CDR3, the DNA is TGTGCCAGCAGCTTATCGAGACAGGGAAATCGCTATGGCTACACCTTC. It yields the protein CASSLSRQGNRYGYTF.

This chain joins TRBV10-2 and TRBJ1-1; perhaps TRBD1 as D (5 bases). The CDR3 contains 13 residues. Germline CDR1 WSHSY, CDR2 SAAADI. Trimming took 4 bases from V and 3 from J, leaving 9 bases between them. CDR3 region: CASSGRGDTEAFF. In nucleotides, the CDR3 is TGCGCCAGCAGTGGACGGGGGGACACTGAAGCTTTCTTT.

The CDR3 bases are TGTGCCAGCAGGCCGGGACAGGGTCAGAGCTACGAGCAGTACTTC. Translated, it gives CASRPGQGQSYEQYF. This chain uses TRBV7-9 with TRBJ2-7; 9 bases are shared with TRBD1. Looked up from germline, CDR1 is SEHNR and CDR2 is FQNEAQ (reference sequence). The CDR3 is 15 residues long. V gave up 6 bases and J gave up 3 bases; unmatched junction bases: 9. The full variable domain, in which reference TRBV7-9 and TRBJ2-7 provide the parts outside the CDR3, is DTGVSQNPRHKITKRGQNVTFRCDPISEHNRLYWYRQTLGQGPEFLTYFQNEAQLEKSRLLSDRFSAERPKGSFSTLEIQRTEQGDSAMYLCASRPGQGQSYEQYFGPGTRLTVT.

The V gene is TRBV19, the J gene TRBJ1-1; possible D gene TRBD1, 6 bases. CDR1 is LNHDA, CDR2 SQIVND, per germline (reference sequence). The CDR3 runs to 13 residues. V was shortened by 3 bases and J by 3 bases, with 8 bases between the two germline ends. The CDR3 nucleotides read TGTGCCAGTAGTATCCGGACAGACACTGAAGCTTTCTTT. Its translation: CASSIRTDTEAFF.

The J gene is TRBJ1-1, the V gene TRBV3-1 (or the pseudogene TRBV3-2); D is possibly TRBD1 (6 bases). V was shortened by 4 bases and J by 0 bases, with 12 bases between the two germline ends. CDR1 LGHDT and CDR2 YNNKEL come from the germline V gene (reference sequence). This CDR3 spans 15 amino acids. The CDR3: CASSPGAALNTEAFF. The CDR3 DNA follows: TGTGCCAGCAGCCCAGGGGCCGCCCTGAACACTGAAGCTTTCTTT.

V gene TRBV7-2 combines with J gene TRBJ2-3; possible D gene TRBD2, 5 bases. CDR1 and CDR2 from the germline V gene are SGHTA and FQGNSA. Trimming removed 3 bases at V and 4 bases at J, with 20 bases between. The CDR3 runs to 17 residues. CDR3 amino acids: CASSFGSLGRVPDTQYF. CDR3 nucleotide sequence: TGTGCCAGCAGCTTCGGTTCTTTGGGGAGAGTCCCAGATACGCAGTATTTT.

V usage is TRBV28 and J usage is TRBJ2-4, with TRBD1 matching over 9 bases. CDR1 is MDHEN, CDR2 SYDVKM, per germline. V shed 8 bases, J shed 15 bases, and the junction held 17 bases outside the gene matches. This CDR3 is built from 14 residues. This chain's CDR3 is CASLPGGQGTPGYF. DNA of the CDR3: TGTGCCAGCCTCCCTGGGGGACAGGGTACCCCTGGGTACTTC.

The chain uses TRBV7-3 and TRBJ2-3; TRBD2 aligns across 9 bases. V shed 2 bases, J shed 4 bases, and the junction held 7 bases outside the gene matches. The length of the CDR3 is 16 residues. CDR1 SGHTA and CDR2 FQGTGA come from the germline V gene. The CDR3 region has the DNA TGTGCCAGCAGCTTATGGCGGGAGGGAGGCGCAGATACGCAGTATTTT. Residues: CASSLWREGGADTQYF. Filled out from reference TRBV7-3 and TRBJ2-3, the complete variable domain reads GAGVSQTPSNKVTEKGKYVELRCDPISGHTALYWYRQSLGQGPEFLIYFQGTGAADDSGLPNDRFFAVRPEGSVSTLKIQRTERGDSAVYLCASSLWREGGADTQYFGPGTRLTVL.

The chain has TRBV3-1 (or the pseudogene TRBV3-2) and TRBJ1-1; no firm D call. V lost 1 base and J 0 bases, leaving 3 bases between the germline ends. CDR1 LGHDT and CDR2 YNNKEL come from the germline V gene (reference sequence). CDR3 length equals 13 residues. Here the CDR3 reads CASSQGMNTEAFF. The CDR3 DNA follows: TGTGCCAGCAGCCAAGGTATGAACACTGAAGCTTTCTTT.

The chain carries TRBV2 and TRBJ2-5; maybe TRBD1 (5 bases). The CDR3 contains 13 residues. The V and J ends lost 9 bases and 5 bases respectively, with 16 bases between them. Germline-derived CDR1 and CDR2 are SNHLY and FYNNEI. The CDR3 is CARTASIGETQYF. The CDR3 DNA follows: TGTGCCAGGACAGCTTCCATTGGGGAGACCCAGTACTTC.

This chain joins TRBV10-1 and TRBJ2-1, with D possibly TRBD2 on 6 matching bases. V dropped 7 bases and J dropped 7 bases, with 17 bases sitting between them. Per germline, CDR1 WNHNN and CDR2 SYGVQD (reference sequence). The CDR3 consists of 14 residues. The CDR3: CASIPERVENEQFF. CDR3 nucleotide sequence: TGCGCCAGCATCCCAGAGCGGGTAGAGAATGAGCAGTTCTTC.

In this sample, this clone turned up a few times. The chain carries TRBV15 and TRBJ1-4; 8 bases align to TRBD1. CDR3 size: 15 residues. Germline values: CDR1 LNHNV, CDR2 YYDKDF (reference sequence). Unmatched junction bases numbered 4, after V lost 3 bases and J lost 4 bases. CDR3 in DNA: TGTGCCACCAGCAGCTCAGGGGGCCTTAATGAAAAACTGTTTTTT. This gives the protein CATSSSGGLNEKLFF.

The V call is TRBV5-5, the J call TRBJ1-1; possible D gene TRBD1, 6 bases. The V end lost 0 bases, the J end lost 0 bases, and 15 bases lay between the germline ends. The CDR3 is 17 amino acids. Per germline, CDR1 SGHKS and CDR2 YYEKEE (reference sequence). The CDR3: CASSLGRAGTLNTEAFF. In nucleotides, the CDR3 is TGTGCCAGCAGCTTGGGGCGGGCAGGGACATTGAACACTGAAGCTTTCTTT.

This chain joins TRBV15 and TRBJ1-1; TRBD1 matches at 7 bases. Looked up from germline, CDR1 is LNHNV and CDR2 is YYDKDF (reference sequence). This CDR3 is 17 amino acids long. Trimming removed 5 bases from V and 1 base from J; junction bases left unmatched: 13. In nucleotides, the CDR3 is TGTGCCACCAGCGGAATTAGACAGGGTAGAACGAACACTGAAGCTTTCTTT. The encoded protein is CATSGIRQGRTNTEAFF.

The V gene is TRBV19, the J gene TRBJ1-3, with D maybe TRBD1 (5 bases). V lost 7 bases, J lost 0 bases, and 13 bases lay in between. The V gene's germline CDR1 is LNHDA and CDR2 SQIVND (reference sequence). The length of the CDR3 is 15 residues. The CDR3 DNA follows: TGTGCCAGTACGGATGGCAGGGCCTCTGGAAACACCATATATTTT. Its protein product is CASTDGRASGNTIYF.